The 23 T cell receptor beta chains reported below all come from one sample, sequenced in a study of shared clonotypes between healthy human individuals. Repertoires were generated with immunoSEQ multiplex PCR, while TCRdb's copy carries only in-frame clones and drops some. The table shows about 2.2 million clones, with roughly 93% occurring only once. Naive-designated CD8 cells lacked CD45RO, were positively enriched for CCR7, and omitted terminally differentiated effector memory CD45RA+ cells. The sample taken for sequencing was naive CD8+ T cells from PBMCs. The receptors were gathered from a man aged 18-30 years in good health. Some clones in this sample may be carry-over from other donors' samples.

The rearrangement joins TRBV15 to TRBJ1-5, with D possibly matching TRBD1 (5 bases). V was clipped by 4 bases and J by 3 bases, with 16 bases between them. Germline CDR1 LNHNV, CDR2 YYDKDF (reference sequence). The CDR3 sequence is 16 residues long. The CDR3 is CATSTTGTANNQPQHF. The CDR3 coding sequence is TGTGCCACCAGCACGACCGGGACGGCAAACAATCAGCCCCAGCATTTT.

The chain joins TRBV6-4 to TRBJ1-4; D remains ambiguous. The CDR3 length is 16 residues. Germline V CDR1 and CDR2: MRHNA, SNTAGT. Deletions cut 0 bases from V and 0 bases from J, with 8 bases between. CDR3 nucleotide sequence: TGTGCCAGCAGTGACTCAGGCCGAACAACTAATGAAAAACTGTTTTTT. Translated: CASSDSGRTTNEKLFF.

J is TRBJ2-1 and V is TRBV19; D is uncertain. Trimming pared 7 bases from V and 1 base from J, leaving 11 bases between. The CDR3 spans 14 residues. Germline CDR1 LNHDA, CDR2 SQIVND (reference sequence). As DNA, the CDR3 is TGTGCCAGTACTAGTCACCCTTCCTACAATGAGCAGTTCTTC. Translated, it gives CASTSHPSYNEQFF.

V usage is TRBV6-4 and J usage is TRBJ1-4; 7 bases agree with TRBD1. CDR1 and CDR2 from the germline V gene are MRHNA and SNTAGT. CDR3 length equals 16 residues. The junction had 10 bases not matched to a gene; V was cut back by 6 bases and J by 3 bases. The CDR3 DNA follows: TGTGCCAGCAGGACGGGACAGAGGTGGTCTAATGAAAAACTGTTTTTT. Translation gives CASRTGQRWSNEKLFF.

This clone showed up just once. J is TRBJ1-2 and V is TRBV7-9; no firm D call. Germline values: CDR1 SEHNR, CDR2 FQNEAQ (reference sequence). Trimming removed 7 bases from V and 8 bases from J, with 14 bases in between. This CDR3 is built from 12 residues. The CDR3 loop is CASTAALWGYTF. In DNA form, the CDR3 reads TGTGCCAGCACAGCGGCCCTTTGGGGCTACACCTTC.

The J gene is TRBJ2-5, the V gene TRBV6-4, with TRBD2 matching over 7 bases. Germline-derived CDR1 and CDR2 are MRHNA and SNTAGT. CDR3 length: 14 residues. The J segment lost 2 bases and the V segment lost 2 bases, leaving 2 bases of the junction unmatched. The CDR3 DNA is TGTGCCAGCAGTGACCCCGGGGGGCAAGAGACCCAGTACTTC. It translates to CASSDPGGQETQYF.

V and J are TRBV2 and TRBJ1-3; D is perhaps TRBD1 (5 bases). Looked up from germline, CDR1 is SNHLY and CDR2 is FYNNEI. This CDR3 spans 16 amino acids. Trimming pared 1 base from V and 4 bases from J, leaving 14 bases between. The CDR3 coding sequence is TGTGCCAGCAGTGAAGTTGCGGGGCTCGTGGGAAACACCATATATTTT. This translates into CASSEVAGLVGNTIYF.

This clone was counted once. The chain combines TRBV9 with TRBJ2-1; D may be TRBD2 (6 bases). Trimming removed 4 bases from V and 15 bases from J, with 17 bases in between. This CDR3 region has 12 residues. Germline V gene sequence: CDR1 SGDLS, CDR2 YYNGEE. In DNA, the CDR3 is TGTGCCAGCAGCATCGGGGGAGTGGGTCCGTTCTTC. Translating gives CASSIGGVGPFF.

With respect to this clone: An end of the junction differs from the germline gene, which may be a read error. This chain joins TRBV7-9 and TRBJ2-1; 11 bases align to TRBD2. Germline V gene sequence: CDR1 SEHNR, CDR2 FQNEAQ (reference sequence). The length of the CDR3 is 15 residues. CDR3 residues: CASSVAGGDYNEQFF. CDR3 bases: TGTGCCAGCAGCGTAGCGGGAGGGGATTACAATGAGCAGTTCTTC.

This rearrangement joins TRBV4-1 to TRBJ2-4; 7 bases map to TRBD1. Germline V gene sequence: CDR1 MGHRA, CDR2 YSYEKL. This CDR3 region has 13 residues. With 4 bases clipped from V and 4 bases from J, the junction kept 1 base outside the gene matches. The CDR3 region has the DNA TGCGCCAGCAGCCTGGGACAGAAAAACATTCAGTACTTC. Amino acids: CASSLGQKNIQYF.

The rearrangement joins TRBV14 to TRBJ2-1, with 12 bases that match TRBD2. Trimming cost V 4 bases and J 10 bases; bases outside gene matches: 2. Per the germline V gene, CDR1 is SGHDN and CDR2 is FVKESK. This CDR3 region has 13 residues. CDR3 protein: CASSRGLAGEQFF. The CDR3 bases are TGTGCCAGCAGCCGGGGACTAGCGGGCGAGCAGTTCTTC.

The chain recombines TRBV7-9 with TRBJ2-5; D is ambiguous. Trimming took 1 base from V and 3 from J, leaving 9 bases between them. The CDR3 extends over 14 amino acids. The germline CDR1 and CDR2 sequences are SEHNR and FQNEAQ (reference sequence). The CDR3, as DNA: TGTGCCAGCAGCTTAGTTGTCATAAAAGAGACCCAGTACTTC. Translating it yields CASSLVVIKETQYF.

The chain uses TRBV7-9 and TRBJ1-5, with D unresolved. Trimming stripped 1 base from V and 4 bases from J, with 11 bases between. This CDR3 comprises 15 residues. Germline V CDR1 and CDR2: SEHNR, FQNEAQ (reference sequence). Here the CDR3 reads CASSLGPNGNQPQHF. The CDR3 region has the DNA TGTGCCAGCAGCTTAGGGCCCAACGGGAATCAGCCCCAGCATTTT.

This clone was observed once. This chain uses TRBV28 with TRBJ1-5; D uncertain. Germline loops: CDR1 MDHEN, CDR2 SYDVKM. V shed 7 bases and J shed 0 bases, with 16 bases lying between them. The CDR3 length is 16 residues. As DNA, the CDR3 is TGTGCCAGCACCCCCCGTGGCATTTATAGCAATCAGCCCCAGCATTTT. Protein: CASTPRGIYSNQPQHF.

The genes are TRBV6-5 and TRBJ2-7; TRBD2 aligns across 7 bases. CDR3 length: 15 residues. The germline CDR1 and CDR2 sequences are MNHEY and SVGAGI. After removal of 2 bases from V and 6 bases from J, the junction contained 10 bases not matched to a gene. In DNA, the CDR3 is TGTGCCAGCAGTTACGGGGAGGGACCCCCGGGCGAGCAGTACTTC. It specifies CASSYGEGPPGEQYF.

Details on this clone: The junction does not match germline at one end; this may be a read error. CDR3 nucleotide sequence: TGTGCCAGCAGTTACTCCCCGGGGGAGCCAGCCGCCTTC. Its translation is CASSYSPGEPAAF. The rearrangement joins TRBV6-5 to TRBJ2-7, with D possibly TRBD2 on 6 matching bases. CDR3 length equals 13 residues. Germline loops: CDR1 MNHEY, CDR2 SVGAGI.

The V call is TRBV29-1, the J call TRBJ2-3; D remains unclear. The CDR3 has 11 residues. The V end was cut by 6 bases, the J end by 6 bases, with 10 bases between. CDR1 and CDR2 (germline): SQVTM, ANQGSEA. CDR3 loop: CSVERTDTQYF. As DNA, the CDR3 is TGCAGCGTCGAGAGGACGGATACGCAGTATTTT.

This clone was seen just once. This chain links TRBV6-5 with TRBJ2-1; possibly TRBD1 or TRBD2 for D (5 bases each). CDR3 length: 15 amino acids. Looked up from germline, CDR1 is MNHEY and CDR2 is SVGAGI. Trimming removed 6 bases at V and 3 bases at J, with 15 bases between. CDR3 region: CASRTRDRRYNEQFF. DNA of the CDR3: TGTGCCAGCAGGACCCGGGACCGGCGCTACAATGAGCAGTTCTTC.

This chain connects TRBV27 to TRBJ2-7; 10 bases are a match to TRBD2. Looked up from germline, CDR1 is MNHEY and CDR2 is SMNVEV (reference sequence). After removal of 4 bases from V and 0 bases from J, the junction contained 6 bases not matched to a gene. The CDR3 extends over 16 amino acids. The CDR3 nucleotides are TGTGCCAGCAGTTACCTACTAGCGGGGTCCTCCTACGAGCAGTACTTC. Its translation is CASSYLLAGSSYEQYF.

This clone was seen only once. In nucleotides, the CDR3 is TGTGCCAGCAGCTACAACAGGAGAAGCTCCTACAATGAGCAGTTCTTC. As protein: CASSYNRRSSYNEQFF. The chain recombines TRBV5-6 with TRBJ2-1; a weak D match, TRBD1 (5 bases). This CDR3 is 16 amino acids long. V was shortened by 3 bases and J by 0 bases, with 13 bases between the two germline ends. Per germline, CDR1 SGHDT and CDR2 YYEEEE. Using reference TRBV5-6 and TRBJ2-1 for the parts outside the CDR3, the full variable domain is DAGVTQSPTHLIKTRGQQVTLRCSPKSGHDTVSWYQQALGQGPQFIFQYYEEEERQRGNFPDRFSGHQFPNYSSELNVNALLLGDSALYLCASSYNRRSSYNEQFFGPGTRLTVL.

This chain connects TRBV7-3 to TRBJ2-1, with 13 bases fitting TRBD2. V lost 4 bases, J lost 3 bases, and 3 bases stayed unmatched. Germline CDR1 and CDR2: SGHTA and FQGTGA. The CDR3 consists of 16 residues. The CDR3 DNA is TGTGCCAGCAGCTCCCGGACTAGCGGGAGCTACAATGAGCAGTTCTTC. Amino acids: CASSSRTSGSYNEQFF.

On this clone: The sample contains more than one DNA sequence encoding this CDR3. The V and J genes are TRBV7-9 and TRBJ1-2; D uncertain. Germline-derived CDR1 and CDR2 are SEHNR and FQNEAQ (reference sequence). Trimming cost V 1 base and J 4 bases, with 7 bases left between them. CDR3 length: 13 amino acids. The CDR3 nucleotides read TGTGCCAGCAGCTTAGGCGGCGCCTATGGCTACACCTTC. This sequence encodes CASSLGGAYGYTF.

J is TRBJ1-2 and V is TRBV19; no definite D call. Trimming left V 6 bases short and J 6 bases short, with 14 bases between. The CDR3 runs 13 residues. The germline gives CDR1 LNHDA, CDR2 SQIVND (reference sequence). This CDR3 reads CASRWVEGNGYTF. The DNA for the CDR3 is TGTGCCAGTAGGTGGGTCGAGGGTAATGGCTACACCTTC.